The clone carrying this T cell receptor (beta chain) occurred a few times. Its antigen is unknown. The sample is drawn from a study of Ad26.COV2.S vaccination and SARS-CoV-2 variants. The CDR3 loop spans 15 amino acids. CDR1 is MNHNY, CDR2 SVGAGI, per germline (reference sequence). The V and J ends lost 6 bases and 3 bases respectively, with 17 bases between them. Assay used: immunoSEQ multiplex PCR; TCRdb lists only in-frame clones, some missing. The sample carries some 350,000 clones, 90% to 95% recorded once. Regarding the study as a whole: Measurement of non-spike TCR breadth gave similar results in vaccine and placebo recipients. Vaccine recipients posted higher spike-specific TCR breadth than their placebo counterparts. Measurements of TCR breadth and depth may have given underestimates of the total T cell responses.

The J gene is TRBJ1-1, the V gene TRBV6-6; D may be TRBD1 (5 bases). Sequenced material: peripheral blood, taken after recovery from COVID-19. The TCR originated in a human donor who had recovered from COVID-19. CDR3 coding DNA: TGTGCCAGCAGCCTGACAGAGAAGGTTCACACTGAAGCTTTCTTT. Translation: CASSLTEKVHTEAFF.